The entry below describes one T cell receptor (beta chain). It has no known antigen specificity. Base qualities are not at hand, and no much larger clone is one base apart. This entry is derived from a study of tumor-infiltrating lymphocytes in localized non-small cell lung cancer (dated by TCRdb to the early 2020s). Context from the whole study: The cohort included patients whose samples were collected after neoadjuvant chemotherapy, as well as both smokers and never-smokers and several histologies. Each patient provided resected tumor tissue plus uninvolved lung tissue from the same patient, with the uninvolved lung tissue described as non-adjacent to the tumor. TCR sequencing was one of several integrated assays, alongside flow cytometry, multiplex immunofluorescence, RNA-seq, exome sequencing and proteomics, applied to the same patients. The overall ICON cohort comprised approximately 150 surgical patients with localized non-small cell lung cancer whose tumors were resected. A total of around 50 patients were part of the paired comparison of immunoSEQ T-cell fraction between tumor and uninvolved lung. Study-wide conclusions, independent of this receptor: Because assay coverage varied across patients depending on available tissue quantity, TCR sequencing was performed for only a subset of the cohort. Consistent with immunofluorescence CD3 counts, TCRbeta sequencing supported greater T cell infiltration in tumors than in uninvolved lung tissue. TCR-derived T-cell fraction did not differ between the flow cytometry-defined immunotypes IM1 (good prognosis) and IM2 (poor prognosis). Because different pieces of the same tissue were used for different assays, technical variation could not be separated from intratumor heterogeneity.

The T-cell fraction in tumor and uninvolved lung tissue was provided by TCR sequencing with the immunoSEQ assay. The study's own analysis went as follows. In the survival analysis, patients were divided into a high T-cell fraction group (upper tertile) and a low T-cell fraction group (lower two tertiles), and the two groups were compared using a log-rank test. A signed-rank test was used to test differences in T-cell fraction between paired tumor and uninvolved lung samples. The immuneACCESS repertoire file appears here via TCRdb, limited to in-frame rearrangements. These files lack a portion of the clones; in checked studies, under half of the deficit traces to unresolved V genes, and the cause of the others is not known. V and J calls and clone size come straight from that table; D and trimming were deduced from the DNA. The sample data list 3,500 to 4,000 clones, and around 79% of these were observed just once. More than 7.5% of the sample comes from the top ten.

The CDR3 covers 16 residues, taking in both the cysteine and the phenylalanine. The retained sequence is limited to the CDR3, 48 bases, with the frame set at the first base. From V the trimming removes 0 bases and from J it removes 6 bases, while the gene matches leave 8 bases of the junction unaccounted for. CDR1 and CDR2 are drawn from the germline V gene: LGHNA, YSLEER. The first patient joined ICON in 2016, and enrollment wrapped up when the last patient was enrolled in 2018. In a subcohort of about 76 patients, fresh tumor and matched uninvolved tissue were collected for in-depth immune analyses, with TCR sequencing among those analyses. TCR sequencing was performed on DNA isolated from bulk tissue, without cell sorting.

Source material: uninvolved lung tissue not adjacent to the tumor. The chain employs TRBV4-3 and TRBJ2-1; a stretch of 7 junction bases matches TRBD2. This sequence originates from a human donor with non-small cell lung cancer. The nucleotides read TGCGCCAGCAGCCAAGATCGGAGCGGGGTAGGCAATGAGCAGTTCTTC. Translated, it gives CASSQDRSGVGNEQFF.